Each of the 2 T cell receptor beta chains below was sequenced from the same sample in a study of tumor-infiltrating lymphocytes in primary liver carcinoma. Bulk tissue was left unsorted, and RNA and DNA were co-extracted from around 18-30 mg of it. Researchers generated TCR beta cDNA from about 460 ng of total RNA, relying on a constant-region primer. Generation of the TCR beta libraries relied on three nested multiplex PCR rounds using slightly modified ARM-PCR. TRBV1-TRBV30 forward primers paired with a C-beta reverse primer were used in the first two PCR rounds, which ran roughly 9 cycles each. Using its own MiXCR run on the multiplex PCR reads, TCRdb lists one record per CDR3 protein. The table includes approximately 190,000 distinct CDR3 sequences, approximately 80% detected once. Specimen: tumor tissue from primary liver carcinoma. All receptors come from a man aged 35-49 years with primary liver carcinoma and hepatitis B virus infection.

About this clonotype: Being one base from a much bigger clone, this may be a read error. The gene calls are TRBV24-1 and TRBJ2-3; 10 nucleotides align to TRBD1. CDR3 length equals 14 residues. The germline V gene encodes CDR1 KGHDR and CDR2 SFDVKD. In nucleotides, the CDR3 is TGTGTCACCAGCCCGACAGGGGGCGCAGATACGCAGTATTTT. Amino acid sequence: CVTSPTGGADTQYF.

This clonotype was counted only a few times. The J gene is TRBJ1-1, the V gene TRBV5-1; no clear D. CDR3 length: 13 residues. V was cut by 5 bases and J by 0 bases, with 8 bases left in between. Germline lookup yields CDR1 SGHRS and CDR2 YFSETQ. The CDR3 here is CASSGKVNTEAFF. The CDR3 nucleotides are TGCGCCAGCAGTGGGAAGGTGAACACTGAAGCTTTCTTT.